The next 21 T cell receptor beta chains were all read from a single sample in a study of shared clonotypes between healthy human individuals. Some clones are missing from TCRdb's copy, which holds only in-frame ones; the method was immunoSEQ multiplex PCR. The data hold 550,000 to 800,000 clones, with less than 95% observed a single time. The sequenced material came from memory CD8+ T cells from PBMCs. As for subset: CD45RO+ cells pooled with CCR7-negative TemRA cells. These receptors were taken from a man aged 18 to 29 in good health. Some clones in this sample may be carry-over from other donors' samples.

The V and J genes are TRBV6-5 and TRBJ2-3; TRBD1 is a possible D gene (6 bases). The length of the CDR3 is 15 residues. The germline V gene encodes CDR1 MNHEY and CDR2 SVGAGI. V was trimmed by 6 bases and J by 1 base, leaving 14 bases between them. This CDR3 is CASRATGFGTDTQYF. The CDR3 DNA sequence: TGTGCCAGCAGGGCGACAGGATTCGGCACAGATACGCAGTATTTT.

The rearrangement uses TRBV5-1 and TRBJ2-7; 8 positions match TRBD1. Trimming cost V 4 bases and J 9 bases; bases outside gene matches: 18. The CDR3 is 16 residues long. From germline, CDR1 is SGHRS and CDR2 YFSETQ. The DNA for the CDR3 is TGCGCCAGCAGCCCAGGGACAGGATCCTCGCGGTGGCGGCAGTACTTC. Amino acids: CASSPGTGSSRWRQYF.

The count of this clone is one. DNA for the CDR3: TGTGCCAGCAGTTACAGGGGGGACACAGATACGCAGTATTTT. Translated, it gives CASSYRGDTDTQYF. The chain combines TRBV27 with TRBJ2-3; 8 bases line up with TRBD1. The J segment lost 2 bases and the V segment lost 4 bases, leaving 2 bases of the junction unmatched. The CDR3 is 14 residues long. CDR1 is MNHEY and CDR2 is SMNVEV in the germline V gene (reference sequence).

The J gene is TRBJ2-7, the V gene TRBV7-8, with D possibly being TRBD1 (6 bases). V lost 5 bases and J lost 6, with 23 bases in between. The CDR3 runs 16 residues. Germline CDR1 SGHVS, CDR2 FQNEAQ. The CDR3 here is CASSLRSAQGFGEQYF. CDR3 nucleotide sequence: TGTGCCAGCAGCCTCCGCAGCGCACAGGGTTTTGGCGAGCAGTACTTC.

The count of this clone is one. The chain joins TRBV9 to TRBJ2-2, with D possibly TRBD1 on 6 matching bases. Germline CDR1 SGDLS, CDR2 YYNGEE. V dropped 6 bases and J dropped 3 bases, with 6 bases sitting between them. CDR3 length: 12 residues. The CDR3 sequence is CASKGDTGELFF. The CDR3, as DNA: TGTGCCAGCAAGGGGGACACCGGGGAGCTGTTTTTT.

The table lists this clone with many counts. Other DNA sequences in the sample encode the same CDR3. The chain has TRBV7-9 and TRBJ2-7; D may be TRBD2 (6 bases). V was cut by 5 bases and J by 4 bases, with 6 bases left in between. Germline lookup yields CDR1 SEHNR and CDR2 FQNEAQ (reference sequence). The CDR3 is made up of 11 amino acids. CDR3 coding DNA: TGTGCCAGCAGCCGGGGGTACGAGCAGTACTTC. Translating it yields CASSRGYEQYF.

The chain has TRBV5-8 and TRBJ1-4, with D uncertain. CDR3 length equals 13 residues. The germline CDR1 and CDR2 sequences are SGHTS and YDEGEE. The V gene lost 0 bases and the J gene lost 8 bases, with 8 bases spanning the gap. CDR3 DNA sequence: TGTGCCAGCAGCTTGGTCAGCCGCGAAAAACTGTTTTTT. Residues: CASSLVSREKLFF.

This clone came up once. The rearrangement joins TRBV29-1 to TRBJ2-1; 7 bases fit TRBD1. Trimming removed 0 bases from V and 2 bases from J; junction bases left unmatched: 4. The CDR3 extends over 15 amino acids. CDR1 and CDR2 (germline): SQVTM, ANQGSEA. CDR3 DNA sequence: TGCAGCGTTGAAGATAAAGGGACAGCCTACAATGAGCAGTTCTTC. Encoded protein: CSVEDKGTAYNEQFF.

The genes are TRBV9 and TRBJ2-7; 7 bases are a match to TRBD1. In germline, CDR1 is SGDLS, CDR2 YYNGEE. The CDR3 totals 15 residues. The ends lost 4 bases at V and 5 bases at J; junction bases unmatched: 12. The CDR3: CASSTQTGSLDEQYF. DNA of the CDR3: TGTGCCAGCAGCACCCAGACAGGGTCTCTCGACGAGCAGTACTTC.

The chain recombines TRBV4-1 with TRBJ2-5; 10 bases match TRBD1. The V segment lost 4 bases and the J segment 2 bases; nucleotides outside the gene matches: 7. Germline V gene data show CDR1 as MGHRA and CDR2 as YSYEKL. The length of the CDR3 is 16 residues. As DNA, the CDR3 is TGCGCCAGCAGCCCCACCCCGGGACAGGGGCAAGAGACCCAGTACTTC. Its protein is CASSPTPGQGQETQYF.

Of note for this clone: A read error may account for a junction end that differs from germline. This chain links TRBV28 with TRBJ2-1; 10 nucleotides line up with TRBD2. Germline lookup yields CDR1 MDHEN and CDR2 SYDVKM. There are 15 residues in the CDR3. DNA for the CDR3: TGTGCCAGCAGCCGCCGAGGAGCGGGAGGGCTCTATCTGATCTTC. Translation: CASSRRGAGGLYLIF. The whole variable domain, remainder taken from reference TRBV28 and TRBJ2-1, is DVKVTQSSRYLVKRTGEKVFLECVQDMDHENMFWYRQDPGLGLRLIYFSYDVKMKEKGDIPEGYSVSREKKERFSLILESASTNQTSMYLCASSRRGAGGLYLIFGPGTRLTVL.

The V gene is TRBV7-8, the J gene TRBJ2-3; possibly TRBD2 for D (6 bases). The germline CDR1 and CDR2 sequences are SGHVS and FQNEAQ. V was trimmed by 3 bases and J by 0 bases, leaving 16 bases between them. This CDR3 comprises 17 residues. The CDR3 loop is CASSLSGTSSSTDTQYF. CDR3 DNA sequence: TGTGCCAGCAGCTTGTCCGGGACTTCCTCTAGCACAGATACGCAGTATTTT.

About this clone: The sample contains more than one DNA sequence encoding this CDR3. The genes are TRBV7-9 and TRBJ2-7; no clear D. CDR1 is SEHNR, CDR2 FQNEAQ, per germline (reference sequence). The CDR3 length is 13 residues. Trimming cost V 5 bases and J 1 base, with 9 bases left between them. The CDR3 here is CASSPGLSYEQYF. As DNA, the CDR3 is TGTGCCAGCAGCCCCGGTCTTTCCTACGAGCAGTACTTC.

In nucleotides, the CDR3 is TGTGCCAGCAGCCCCCCCCGGCAGCCAGATACGCAGTATTTT. Translation gives CASSPPRQPDTQYF. The V gene is TRBV7-9, the J gene TRBJ2-3, with D uncertain. The V gene lost 5 bases and the J gene lost 4 bases, with 13 bases spanning the gap. Germline V gene data show CDR1 as SEHNR and CDR2 as FQNEAQ (reference sequence). This CDR3 is 14 amino acids long.

The CDR3 DNA sequence: TGTGCCAGCAGCTTAGCCCTCGGGGGCCCCGAGCAGTACTTC. Protein: CASSLALGGPEQYF. The chain links TRBV11-3 to TRBJ2-7; perhaps D is TRBD1 or TRBD2 (6 bases each). The V end was cut by 1 base, the J end by 6 bases, with 13 bases between. CDR3 length: 14 residues. Germline CDR1 and CDR2: SGHNT and YENEEA.

The chain employs TRBV28 and TRBJ2-7; 7 bases line up with TRBD2. Trimming took 3 bases from V and 3 from J; bases not matched to a gene: 5. This CDR3 has 14 amino acids. Per the germline V gene, CDR1 is MDHEN and CDR2 is SYDVKM. The CDR3 coding sequence is TGTGCCAGCAGTTTGGGACTACCTAACTACGAGCAGTACTTC. Translating it yields CASSLGLPNYEQYF. The full variable domain, in which reference TRBV28 and TRBJ2-7 provide the parts outside the CDR3, is DVKVTQSSRYLVKRTGEKVFLECVQDMDHENMFWYRQDPGLGLRLIYFSYDVKMKEKGDIPEGYSVSREKKERFSLILESASTNQTSMYLCASSLGLPNYEQYFGPGTRLTVT.

The J gene is TRBJ1-3, the V gene TRBV4-1; D gene ambiguous. Deletions cut 4 bases from V and 3 bases from J, with 19 bases between. Germline CDR1 MGHRA, CDR2 YSYEKL. The CDR3 has 17 residues. The CDR3 sequence is CASSRDSSLLGGNTIYF. The CDR3 nucleotides read TGCGCCAGCAGCCGAGATTCGTCACTGTTGGGTGGAAACACCATATATTTT.

Concerning this clone itself: This likely traces to a read error, being one base from a far larger clone. Other DNA sequences from this sample encode an identical CDR3 as well. The genes are TRBV7-2 and TRBJ1-5; D gene uncertain. The CDR3 has 15 amino acids. CDR1 is SGHTA, CDR2 FQGNSA, per germline. CDR3 sequence (DNA): TGTGCCAGCAGCCTAGCCTTGCATAGCAATCAGCCCCAGCATTTT. The encoded protein is CASSLALHSNQPQHF.

The chain has TRBV5-1 and TRBJ2-5, with D possibly TRBD2 on 6 matching bases. Germline-derived CDR1 and CDR2 are SGHRS and YFSETQ. This CDR3 is 16 amino acids long. The germline V and J ends were trimmed by 4 bases and 0 bases, with 16 bases remaining between them. The CDR3 DNA sequence: TGCGCCAGCAGCCCCCCCCGGGGCGGGAACCAAGAGACCCAGTACTTC. It translates to CASSPPRGGNQETQYF.

The chain links TRBV25-1 to TRBJ2-7; no definite D call. This CDR3 region has 12 residues. Germline V gene data show CDR1 as MGHDK and CDR2 as SYGVNS. Deletions cut 5 bases from V and 2 bases from J, with 7 bases between. The CDR3 reads CASSTNTYEQYF. In DNA form, the CDR3 reads TGTGCCAGCAGTACCAACACCTACGAGCAGTACTTC.

The chain combines TRBV28 with TRBJ2-5; D not resolved. Deletions cut 3 bases from V and 5 bases from J, with 13 bases between. The CDR3 loop spans 14 amino acids. Germline loops: CDR1 MDHEN, CDR2 SYDVKM. The CDR3 region is CASSFKGLRETQYF. In DNA, the CDR3 is TGTGCCAGCAGTTTTAAGGGTTTGCGGGAGACCCAGTACTTC. The entire variable domain, with the rest obtained from reference TRBV28 and TRBJ2-5, is as follows: DVKVTQSSRYLVKRTGEKVFLECVQDMDHENMFWYRQDPGLGLRLIYFSYDVKMKEKGDIPEGYSVSREKKERFSLILESASTNQTSMYLCASSFKGLRETQYFGPGTRLLVL.